These 15 T cell receptor beta chains were sequenced from one sample in a study of T cell repertoires in ileal Crohn's disease. TCRdb's copy holds only in-frame clones and misses some; the assay was immunoSEQ multiplex PCR. The table records roughly 14,000 clones, around 79% of them present only once. The source material was ileal tissue. The receptors here all came from an adult with Crohn's disease.

The chain is built from TRBV18 and TRBJ2-2, with 10 nucleotides matching TRBD1. The germline CDR1 and CDR2 sequences are KGHSH and LQKENI. With V trimmed by 2 bases and J by 5 bases, 5 bases remained unmatched. The CDR3 contains 16 residues. CDR3 DNA: TGTGCCAGCTCACCAGCGGGACAGGGGTGGACCGGGGAGCTGTTTTTT. Translated, it gives CASSPAGQGWTGELFF.

This clone was observed once. This chain connects TRBV5-1 to TRBJ2-2; tentative D call: TRBD1 (5 bases). Trimming took off 2 bases at V and 5 bases at J, with 13 bases between the two ends. Germline V CDR1 and CDR2: SGHRS, YFSETQ. CDR3 length: 15 residues. CDR3 protein: CASSFGQVKTGELFF. CDR3 bases: TGCGCCAGCAGCTTTGGACAAGTCAAAACCGGGGAGCTGTTTTTT.

The rearrangement uses TRBV19 and TRBJ2-1; 12 bases agree with TRBD1. The CDR3 runs to 16 residues. With 5 bases clipped from V and 7 bases from J, the junction kept 9 bases outside the gene matches. CDR1 and CDR2 (germline): LNHDA, SQIVND (reference sequence). CDR3 DNA: TGTGCCAGTAGTGTGGTCGGGACAGGGGGCCGAAATGAGCAGTTCTTC. Its translation is CASSVVGTGGRNEQFF. Combining the CDR3 with reference TRBV19 and TRBJ2-1 gives the whole variable domain DGGITQSPKYLFRKEGQNVTLSCEQNLNHDAMYWYRQDPGQGLRLIYYSQIVNDFQKGDIAEGYSVSREKKESFPLTVTSAQKNPTAFYLCASSVVGTGGRNEQFFGPGTRLTVL.

The chain uses TRBV15 and TRBJ2-2, with D tentatively TRBD1 (6 bases). Trimming shortened V by 3 bases and J by 7 bases, and 9 bases separated the two germline ends. Germline CDR1 and CDR2: LNHNV and YYDKDF (reference sequence). This CDR3 has 13 amino acids. The CDR3 sequence: CATSRRGGGELFF. The DNA for the CDR3 is TGTGCCACCAGCAGGCGAGGGGGCGGGGAGCTGTTTTTT.

This clone was picked up one time. The rearrangement joins TRBV2 to TRBJ2-7; TRBD1 is a possible D gene (6 bases). The CDR3 has 13 amino acids. Looked up from germline, CDR1 is SNHLY and CDR2 is FYNNEI. Trimming took 6 bases from V and 6 from J, leaving 15 bases between them. CDR3 in amino acids: CASRTQGFGEQYF. CDR3 DNA: TGTGCCAGCAGAACACAGGGTTTCGGCGAGCAGTACTTC. Full variable domain (rest looked up from reference TRBV2 and TRBJ2-7): EPEVTQTPSHQVTQMGQEVILRCVPISNHLYFYWYRQILGQKVEFLVSFYNNEISEKSEIFDDQFSVERPDGSNFTLKIRSTKLEDSAMYFCASRTQGFGEQYFGPGTRLTVT.

This clone was observed a few times. The V gene is TRBV19, the J gene TRBJ1-4; D is undetermined. This CDR3 contains 14 residues. Trimming removed 7 bases from V and 0 bases from J, with 9 bases in between. From germline, CDR1 is LNHDA and CDR2 SQIVND (reference sequence). The CDR3 loop is CASKREPTNEKLFF. Written as DNA, the CDR3 is TGTGCCAGTAAGAGGGAACCAACTAATGAAAAACTGTTTTTT. The variable domain in full, completed from reference TRBV19 and TRBJ1-4, reads DGGITQSPKYLFRKEGQNVTLSCEQNLNHDAMYWYRQDPGQGLRLIYYSQIVNDFQKGDIAEGYSVSREKKESFPLTVTSAQKNPTAFYLCASKREPTNEKLFFGSGTQLSVL.

V gene TRBV5-1 combines with J gene TRBJ2-6; D gene uncertain. The V end lost 10 bases, the J end lost 2 bases, and 22 bases lay between the germline ends. Germline V CDR1 and CDR2: SGHRS, YFSETQ. This CDR3 has 17 amino acids. The CDR3 DNA follows: TGCGCCTCCACGATCCCGTTCCCGAGTACTGGGGCCAACGTCCTGACTTTC. Translating it yields CASTIPFPSTGANVLTF.

The gene calls are TRBV9 and TRBJ1-2; 8 bases align to TRBD1. CDR3 length: 18 amino acids. J lost 7 bases, V lost 0 bases, and 17 bases had no gene match. The germline V gene encodes CDR1 SGDLS and CDR2 YYNGEE. The CDR3 region has the DNA TGTGCCAGCAGCGTAGGACAGGGGTCCGAATTCCGCCATCGTGGCTACACCTTC. It codes for CASSVGQGSEFRHRGYTF.

The CDR3 DNA sequence: TGTGCCAGTAGTATAAAGGGTTATGGACAGGGGCCGAATTCACCCCTCCACTTT. Translating gives CASSIKGYGQGPNSPLHF. V usage is TRBV19 and J usage is TRBJ1-6; 9 bases align to TRBD1. CDR1 is LNHDA and CDR2 is SQIVND in the germline V gene (reference sequence). V gave up 2 bases and J gave up 7 bases; unmatched junction bases: 12. The CDR3 is made up of 18 amino acids.

For this clone: This sample also contains other DNA sequences that code for the same CDR3. V is TRBV5-1 and J is TRBJ2-7, with 7 bases matching TRBD1. Losses at the gene ends were 0 bases for V and 2 bases for J; bases not matched to a gene: 5. This CDR3 spans 15 amino acids. Germline V lookup: CDR1 SGHRS, CDR2 YFSETQ. CDR3 DNA: TGCGCCAGCAGCTTGGGGACAGGACTTACCTACGAGCAGTACTTC. Protein product: CASSLGTGLTYEQYF. The full variable domain, with the rest looked up from reference TRBV5-1 and TRBJ2-7, is KAGVTQTPRYLIKTRGQQVTLSCSPISGHRSVSWYQQTPGQGLQFLFEYFSETQRNKGNFPGRFSGRQFSNSRSEMNVSTLELGDSALYLCASSLGTGLTYEQYFGPGTRLTVT.

The V gene is TRBV19, the J gene TRBJ1-2, with TRBD1 identical over 9 bases. Germline CDR1 LNHDA, CDR2 SQIVND (reference sequence). The CDR3 loop spans 14 amino acids. The trim removed 6 bases at V and 7 bases at J, leaving 9 bases unmatched. CDR3 coding DNA: TGTGCCAGTAGCCCGAAAACAGGGGGCCGTGGCTACACCTTC. Translated, it gives CASSPKTGGRGYTF.

CDR3 sequence: CASSLDGLAVNEQFF. DNA for the CDR3: TGCGCCAGCAGCTTGGATGGACTAGCGGTGAATGAGCAGTTCTTC. This chain connects TRBV5-1 to TRBJ2-1; 10 nucleotides line up with TRBD2. The CDR3 totals 15 residues. Germline-derived CDR1 and CDR2 are SGHRS and YFSETQ. The ends lost 0 bases at V and 7 bases at J; junction bases unmatched: 4.

On this clone: No conserved phenylalanine or tryptophan is present at the end of the CDR3, so a read error is the likely explanation. The J gene is TRBJ1-2, the V gene TRBV29-1; D may be TRBD1 (6 bases). Germline loops: CDR1 SQVTM, CDR2 ANQGSEA. Trimming shortened V by 3 bases and J by 4 bases, and 21 bases separated the two germline ends. This CDR3 is 16 amino acids long. CDR3 sequence reads: CSVESRGQGIPYGYTL. The CDR3, as DNA: TGCAGCGTTGAGTCCCGTGGGCAGGGGATCCCCTATGGCTACACCCTC.

In its sample, this clone ranks as medium-sized. The chain is built from TRBV15 and TRBJ2-5; 8 bases match TRBD2. V trimming: 5 bases; J trimming: 5 bases; junction bases outside the gene matches: 7. Germline V CDR1 and CDR2: LNHNV, YYDKDF (reference sequence). This CDR3 is built from 14 residues. CDR3 protein: CATSGGGGRETQYF. Written as DNA, the CDR3 is TGTGCCACCAGCGGCGGCGGGGGGCGTGAGACCCAGTACTTC. The whole variable domain, remainder taken from reference TRBV15 and TRBJ2-5, is DAMVIQNPRYQVTQFGKPVTLSCSQTLNHNVMYWYQQKSSQAPKLLFHYYDKDFNNEADTPDNFQSRRPNTSFCFLDIRSPGLGDTAMYLCATSGGGGRETQYFGPGTRLLVL.

This clone was observed a handful of times. V gene TRBV9 combines with J gene TRBJ2-5; 9 nucleotides match TRBD1. Germline values: CDR1 SGDLS, CDR2 YYNGEE. The CDR3 runs to 15 residues. Losses at the gene ends were 4 bases for V and 3 bases for J; bases not matched to a gene: 7. The CDR3 here is CASSPYRGREETQYF. The CDR3 region has the DNA TGTGCCAGCAGCCCTTACAGGGGGCGGGAAGAGACCCAGTACTTC.